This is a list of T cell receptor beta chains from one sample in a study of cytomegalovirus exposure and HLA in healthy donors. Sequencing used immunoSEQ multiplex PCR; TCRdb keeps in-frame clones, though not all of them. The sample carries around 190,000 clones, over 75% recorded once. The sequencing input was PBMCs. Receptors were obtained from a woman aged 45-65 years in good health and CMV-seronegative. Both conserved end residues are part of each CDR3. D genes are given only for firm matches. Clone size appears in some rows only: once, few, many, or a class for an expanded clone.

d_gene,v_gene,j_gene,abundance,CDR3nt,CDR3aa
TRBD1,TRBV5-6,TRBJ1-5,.,TGTGCCAGCAGCTTGATGGCAGGGGGAAGTAGCAATCAGCCCCAGCATTTT,CASSLMAGGSSNQPQHF
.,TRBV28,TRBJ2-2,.,TGTGCCAGCAACGTGGGGGCGTGGACCGGGGAGCTGTTTTTT,CASNVGAWTGELFF
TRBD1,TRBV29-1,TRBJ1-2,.,TGCAGCGCCGGACAGGGGCTATCCTATGGCTACACCTTC,CSAGQGLSYGYTF
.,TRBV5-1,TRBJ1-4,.,TGCGCCAGCAGCCCCAGCCCGGGTGAAAAACTGTTTTTT,CASSPSPGEKLFF
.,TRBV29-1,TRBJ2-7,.,TGCAGCGTTGGCGTGGTGGCGGTCTCCTACGAGCAGTACTTC,CSVGVVAVSYEQYF
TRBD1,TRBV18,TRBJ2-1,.,TGTGCCAGCTTACCGGGGGACAGGGGGCGGAATGAGCAGTTCTTC,CASLPGDRGRNEQFF
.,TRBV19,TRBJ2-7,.,TGTGCCAGTAGTATAGGTCGGACTGGGGAGCAGTACTTC,CASSIGRTGEQYF
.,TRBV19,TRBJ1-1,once,TGTGCCAGTAGTGGCCGGGACAACCAAAAGGGGATGAACACTGAAGCTTTCTTT,CASSGRDNQKGMNTEAFF
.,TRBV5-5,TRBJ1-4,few,TGTGCCAGCAGTTCGGACCGGGACTCACTGAATGAAAAACTGTTTTTT,CASSSDRDSLNEKLFF
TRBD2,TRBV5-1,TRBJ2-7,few,TGCGCCAGCAGCTTGGGAGGGACTAGCCCCCGTGAGCAGTACTTC,CASSLGGTSPREQYF
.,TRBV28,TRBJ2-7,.,TGTGCCAGCAGTTCACGACTATTCCACGAGCAGTACTTC,CASSSRLFHEQYF
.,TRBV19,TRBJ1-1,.,TGTGCCAGTAGTGCTCATTCAGGGGCGAACACTGAAGCTTTCTTT,CASSAHSGANTEAFF
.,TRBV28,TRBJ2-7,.,TGTGCCAGCAGTTCCAGTTACTACGAGCAGTACTTC,CASSSSYYEQYF
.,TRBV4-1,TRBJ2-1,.,TGCGCCAGCAGCTACCTCCCACAGGGAACAAACAATGAGCAGTTCTTC,CASSYLPQGTNNEQFF
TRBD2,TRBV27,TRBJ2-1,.,TGTGCCAGCAACCGCGGGACTAGTCAGATTTATGAGCAGTTCTTC,CASNRGTSQIYEQFF
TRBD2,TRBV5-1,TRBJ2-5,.,TGCGCCAGCAGCTTGGGGGCGGGAGAGGGTGAAGAGACCCAGTACTTC,CASSLGAGEGEETQYF
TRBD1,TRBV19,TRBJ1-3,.,TGTGCCAGTAGCAAACCGGGACAGGCGGACTCTGGAAACACCATATATTTT,CASSKPGQADSGNTIYF
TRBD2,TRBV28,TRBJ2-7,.,TGTGCCAGCAGTCGGGAGGGACTCCTGAGCACCTACGAGCAGTACTTC,CASSREGLLSTYEQYF
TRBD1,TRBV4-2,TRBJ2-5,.,TGTGCCAGCAGCCGACACAGGGGGCGAAGCCAAGAGACCCAGTACTTC,CASSRHRGRSQETQYF
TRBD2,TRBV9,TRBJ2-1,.,TGTGCCAGCAGCACGGGACTAGCGTACTACAATGAGCAGTTCTTC,CASSTGLAYYNEQFF
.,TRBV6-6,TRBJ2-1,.,TGTGCCAGCAGTTATCGGGTAGTAGATACCGACAATGAGCAGTTCTTC,CASSYRVVDTDNEQFF
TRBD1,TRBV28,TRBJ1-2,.,TGTGCCAGCAGTCGCACACACAGGGGGCAATGGTTCTATGGCTACACCTTC,CASSRTHRGQWFYGYTF
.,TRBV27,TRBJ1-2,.,TGTGCCAGCAGTTTGCTGGGGACACCCACTAACTATGGCTACACCTTC,CASSLLGTPTNYGYTF
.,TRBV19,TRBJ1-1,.,TGTGCCAGTAGTATAGCAAGGGGATCCGCTGAAGCTTTCTTT,CASSIARGSAEAFF
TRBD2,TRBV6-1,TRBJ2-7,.,TGTGCCAGCAGTGAAGGGTTAGCGGGGAGCTCCTACGAGCAGTACTTC,CASSEGLAGSSYEQYF
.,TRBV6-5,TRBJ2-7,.,TGTGCCAGCAGTTACTCGAATCCCGGTCTATTGTACGAGCAGTACTTC,CASSYSNPGLLYEQYF
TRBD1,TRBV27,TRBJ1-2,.,TGTGCCAGCAGTACCCGACAGGGGGGCCTGGAGGGCTACACCTTC,CASSTRQGGLEGYTF
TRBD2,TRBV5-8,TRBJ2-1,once,TGTGCCAGCAGGTCGGCGGGGGGCGCTTTATTGGACGAGCAGTTCTTC,CASRSAGGALLDEQFF
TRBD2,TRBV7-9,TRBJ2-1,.,TGTGCCAGCAGGCAGAGTGCCGGGACTAGTACTGAGCAGTTCTTC,CASRQSAGTSTEQFF
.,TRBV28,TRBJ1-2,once,TGTGCCAGCAGTTTAGGCGGACAGAGTAAATATGGCTACACCTTC,CASSLGGQSKYGYTF